The source of this T cell receptor beta chain is a study of blood T cell repertoires in COVID-19. The overall study: Some COVID-19 samples were acute and others convalescent; all came from the United States, Italy and Spain.

Authors' methods: The assay estimated nucleated cells by amplifying reference gene primers. Data came from immunoSEQ multiplex PCR; TCRdb stores just in-frame clones and leaves some out. Clone size and the V and J calls come from that table; the DNA yielded D and trimming. This table holds some 150,000 clones, approximately 86% found once. The CDR3 length is 12 residues. V lost 6 bases, J lost 7 bases, and 3 bases stayed unmatched. The germline gives CDR1 SQVTM, CDR2 ANQGSEA. V is TRBV29-1 and J is TRBJ1-6; 7 bases align to TRBD1. Sequencing used peripheral blood. The receptor was isolated from a man between 65 and 80 years old with acute or convalescent COVID-19. This CDR3 is CSVGTANSPLHF. In DNA form, the CDR3 reads TGCAGCGTAGGGACAGCGAATTCACCCCTCCACTTT.